The sequence of this TCR beta chain was determined in a study of cytomegalovirus exposure and HLA in healthy donors. With 60 Vbeta and 13 Jbeta primers, the PCR was carried out. Sequencing was performed with immunoSEQ multiplex PCR; in TCRdb, only in-frame clones are kept and a portion is missing. The table includes about 160,000 clones, 60% to 80% detected once. The CDR3 spans 15 residues. The V gene lost 2 bases and the J gene lost 3 bases, with 10 bases spanning the gap. Looked up from germline, CDR1 is SEHNR and CDR2 is FQNEAQ (reference sequence). The chain links TRBV7-9 to TRBJ2-2; the D gene is possibly TRBD2 (5 bases). This clonotype was obtained from a woman between 45 and 60 years old in good health and CMV-seropositive. Specimen: PBMCs. In nucleotides, the CDR3 is TGTGCCAGCAGCTTATCCGGGGTATACACCGGGGAGCTGTTTTTT. Translated, it gives CASSLSGVYTGELFF.